These 24 T cell receptor beta chains share one sample of origin, sequenced in a study of cytomegalovirus exposure and HLA in healthy donors. Produced via immunoSEQ multiplex PCR; TCRdb's table is partial and in-frame only. The sample includes 120,000 or so clones, approximately 81% of them seen just once. The sample consisted of PBMCs. Receptor source: a woman under 40 in good health and CMV-seronegative.

This chain uses TRBV9 with TRBJ1-6; 11 bases map to TRBD1. From germline, CDR1 is SGDLS and CDR2 YYNGEE. The trim removed 3 bases at V and 12 bases at J, leaving 8 bases unmatched. The CDR3 totals 15 residues. In nucleotides, the CDR3 is TGTGCCAGCAGCGCCCGGGGACAGGGGGTTCAACCCCTCCACTTT. Encoded protein: CASSARGQGVQPLHF.

The CDR3 sequence is CASSPKSALPMDTQYF. CDR3 nucleotide sequence: TGTGCCAGCAGTCCGAAAAGTGCCCTCCCTATGGATACGCAGTATTTT. The rearrangement joins TRBV7-2 to TRBJ2-3; D gene uncertain. Trimming removed 6 bases at V and 6 bases at J, with 22 bases between. This CDR3 is built from 16 residues. Per the germline V gene, CDR1 is SGHTA and CDR2 is FQGNSA.

This chain links TRBV12-5 with TRBJ2-7; D gene ambiguous. The CDR3 is 13 residues long. CDR1 is LGHNT and CDR2 is FRNRAP in the germline V gene. V dropped 7 bases and J dropped 2 bases, with 12 bases sitting between them. The CDR3 loop reads CASAVTQTYEQYF. CDR3 coding DNA: TGTGCTAGTGCTGTGACTCAAACCTACGAGCAGTACTTC.

The chain is built from TRBV7-9 and TRBJ2-7, with 7 bases that match TRBD1. The CDR3 is 17 amino acids. V lost 5 bases to trimming and J lost 2 bases; unmatched junction nucleotides: 15. Germline V gene sequence: CDR1 SEHNR, CDR2 FQNEAQ (reference sequence). The CDR3 nucleotides are TGTGCCAGCAGCCGGACAGGTCCCAGGCCGCCCCCCTACGAGCAGTACTTC. Its translation is CASSRTGPRPPPYEQYF.

The rearrangement links TRBV5-1 to TRBJ2-1; 7 bases match TRBD2. V shed 5 bases, J shed 6 bases, and the junction held 11 bases outside the gene matches. The CDR3 has 15 residues. Germline lookup yields CDR1 SGHRS and CDR2 YFSETQ. CDR3 sequence reads: CASSSGGSWGNEQFF. In DNA form, the CDR3 reads TGCGCCAGCAGTTCGGGGGGAAGCTGGGGCAATGAGCAGTTCTTC.

The V gene is TRBV7-2, the J gene TRBJ2-7; TRBD1 matches at 7 bases. Germline CDR1 reads SGHTA; CDR2 reads FQGNSA. This CDR3 spans 12 amino acids. Trimming took 5 bases from V and 4 from J; bases not matched to a gene: 2. The CDR3 is CASSLTGYEQYF. CDR3 coding DNA: TGTGCCAGCAGCCTGACAGGGTACGAGCAGTACTTC.

The chain has TRBV5-1 and TRBJ2-5; D gene ambiguous. Germline V gene data show CDR1 as SGHRS and CDR2 as YFSETQ. The length of the CDR3 is 11 residues. V lost 0 bases and J lost 7, with 4 bases in between. This CDR3 reads CASSLAGTQYF. CDR3 coding DNA: TGCGCCAGCAGCTTGGCCGGGACCCAGTACTTC. The variable domain in full, completed from reference TRBV5-1 and TRBJ2-5, reads KAGVTQTPRYLIKTRGQQVTLSCSPISGHRSVSWYQQTPGQGLQFLFEYFSETQRNKGNFPGRFSGRQFSNSRSEMNVSTLELGDSALYLCASSLAGTQYFGPGTRLLVL.

The chain combines TRBV5-5 with TRBJ2-2; 7 bases agree with TRBD1. The CDR3 extends over 16 amino acids. Germline-derived CDR1 and CDR2 are SGHKS and YYEKEE (reference sequence). J was trimmed by 0 bases and V by 4 bases; bases with no gene match: 6. CDR3 bases: TGTGCCAGCAGCCAAACCGGGACAGCGAACACCGGGGAGCTGTTTTTT. It codes for CASSQTGTANTGELFF.

This clone has more than one count but fewer than ten. The V call is TRBV5-1, the J call TRBJ2-3, with TRBD1 matching 7 bases. Germline assignment: CDR1 SGHRS and CDR2 YFSETQ. The CDR3 length is 15 residues. V lost 4 bases to trimming and J lost 1 base; unmatched junction nucleotides: 6. CDR3 nucleotide sequence: TGCGCCAGCAGCACCCAGGACAGGCGCACAGATACGCAGTATTTT. This codes for CASSTQDRRTDTQYF.

The rearrangement joins TRBV18 to TRBJ1-1; D remains unclear. Per germline, CDR1 KGHSH and CDR2 LQKENI. Trimming stripped 0 bases from V and 1 base from J, with 6 bases between. The CDR3 totals 14 residues. The CDR3 nucleotides read TGTGCCAGCTCACCACCTTCGGGGAACACTGAAGCTTTCTTT. The encoded protein is CASSPPSGNTEAFF.

The chain uses TRBV5-6 and TRBJ2-1; 9 bases are shared with TRBD1. CDR1 and CDR2 (germline): SGHDT, YYEEEE. The CDR3 is made up of 16 amino acids. Trimming removed 1 base from V and 5 bases from J; junction bases left unmatched: 7. This chain's CDR3 is CASSLYGTGQNNEQFF. The CDR3 DNA reads TGTGCCAGCAGCTTGTACGGGACAGGGCAAAACAATGAGCAGTTCTTC. Full variable domain (remainder filled in from reference TRBV5-6 and TRBJ2-1): DAGVTQSPTHLIKTRGQQVTLRCSPKSGHDTVSWYQQALGQGPQFIFQYYEEEERQRGNFPDRFSGHQFPNYSSELNVNALLLGDSALYLCASSLYGTGQNNEQFFGPGTRLTVL.

This chain links TRBV6-5 with TRBJ1-5, with TRBD1 as a possible D gene (5 bases). V lost 0 bases and J lost 4, with 10 bases in between. Per germline, CDR1 MNHEY and CDR2 SVGAGI. This CDR3 has 15 amino acids. CDR3 nucleotides: TGTGCCAGCAGTTACTCGAATAGGGGAAATCAGCCCCAGCATTTT. Amino acids: CASSYSNRGNQPQHF.

The chain carries TRBV19 and TRBJ1-1, with 7 bases matching TRBD1. This CDR3 has 15 amino acids. V lost 1 base and J lost 4; bases outside the gene matches: 6. Per the germline V gene, CDR1 is LNHDA and CDR2 is SQIVND (reference sequence). CDR3 DNA: TGTGCCAGTAGTATAGCGACAGGGACGGGCACTGAAGCTTTCTTT. Residues: CASSIATGTGTEAFF.

The rearrangement uses TRBV30 and TRBJ2-6, with 9 bases that match TRBD1. V was clipped by 1 base and J by 2 bases; unmatched bases: 9. CDR1 is GTSNPN, CDR2 SVGIG, per germline (reference sequence). The CDR3 contains 18 residues. For the CDR3, the DNA is TGTGCCTGGAGTGGGGGGACAGGGTCGTACGCTGGGGCCAACGTCCTGACTTTC. It is translated as CAWSGGTGSYAGANVLTF. Full variable domain (missing parts from reference TRBV30 and TRBJ2-6): SQTIHQWPATLVQPVGSPLSLECTVEGTSNPNLYWYRQAAGRGLQLLFYSVGIGQISSEVPQNLSASRPQDRQFILSSKKLLLSDSGFYLCAWSGGTGSYAGANVLTFGAGSRLTVL.

The CDR3 nucleotides are TGTGCCAGCCACAGGGGAGGGAACACCGGGGAGCTGTTTTTT. Its translation: CASHRGGNTGELFF. J is TRBJ2-2 and V is TRBV19; tentative D call: TRBD1 (7 bases). CDR3 length: 14 residues. Looked up from germline, CDR1 is LNHDA and CDR2 is SQIVND (reference sequence). V dropped 9 bases and J dropped 1 base, with 12 bases sitting between them.

The gene calls are TRBV5-1 and TRBJ2-1; TRBD2 matches at 12 bases. The V gene end was trimmed by 2 bases and the J gene end by 10 bases; junction bases not matched to a gene: 19. The CDR3 runs to 19 residues. The germline gives CDR1 SGHRS, CDR2 YFSETQ. Here the CDR3 reads CASSFSLAGGLDFKVEQFF. DNA of the CDR3: TGCGCCAGCAGCTTCTCGCTAGCGGGGGGGCTAGATTTTAAGGTGGAGCAGTTCTTC.

CDR3: CASSLAQPTPTQYF. The CDR3 DNA reads TGTGCCAGCAGCTTGGCACAGCCGACACCTACGCAGTATTTT. The rearrangement joins TRBV7-2 to TRBJ2-3; D gene ambiguous. Trimming took 3 bases from V and 8 from J, leaving 15 bases between them. Germline CDR1 reads SGHTA; CDR2 reads FQGNSA. CDR3 length: 14 amino acids.

The chain has TRBV25-1 and TRBJ1-6; D is unresolved. The ends were cut back, 3 bases at V and 13 bases at J, with 10 bases in the middle. The CDR3 is 12 amino acids. CDR1 is MGHDK and CDR2 is SYGVNS in the germline V gene. The CDR3 spells CASSDPPLPLHF. Here the CDR3 DNA reads TGTGCCAGCAGTGATCCTCCCCTGCCCCTCCACTTT.

This clone was seen a single time. This chain links TRBV9 with TRBJ2-6, with 7 bases lining up with TRBD1. Trimming cost V 3 bases and J 7 bases; bases outside gene matches: 4. The CDR3 sequence is 14 residues long. Germline V gene data show CDR1 as SGDLS and CDR2 as YYNGEE. The CDR3 region is CASSGYRGANVLTF. In nucleotides, the CDR3 is TGTGCCAGCAGCGGATACAGGGGAGCCAACGTCCTGACTTTC. Using reference TRBV9 and TRBJ2-6 for the parts outside the CDR3, the full variable domain is DSGVTQTPKHLITATGQRVTLRCSPRSGDLSVYWYQQSLDQGLQFLIQYYNGEERAKGNILERFSAQQFPDLHSELNLSSLELGDSALYFCASSGYRGANVLTFGAGSRLTVL.

The chain carries TRBV19 and TRBJ2-7, with TRBD1 as a possible D gene (6 bases). The CDR3 totals 13 residues. Per germline, CDR1 LNHDA and CDR2 SQIVND (reference sequence). Trimming took 5 bases from V and 6 from J, leaving 14 bases between them. The CDR3 nucleotides read TGTGCCAGTAGTCTAAAAGGGACACGCGAGCAGTACTTC. Protein sequence: CASSLKGTREQYF.

The CDR3 region has the DNA TGTGCCAGCATAAATTTCCTAGACACCGGGGAGCTGTTTTTT. Its protein product is CASINFLDTGELFF. The chain links TRBV6-6 to TRBJ2-2; no clear D gene. The length of the CDR3 is 14 residues. Germline assignment: CDR1 MNHNY and CDR2 SVGAGI (reference sequence). V lost 7 bases to trimming and J lost 3 bases, with 12 bases between them.

V is TRBV4-3 and J is TRBJ2-3, with TRBD2 identical over 9 bases. V gave up 0 bases and J gave up 3 bases; unmatched junction bases: 7. The CDR3 totals 17 residues. Germline CDR1 reads LGHNA; CDR2 reads YSLEER. The CDR3 protein is CASSQDGARGGTDTQYF. The CDR3 nucleotides are TGCGCCAGCAGCCAAGATGGTGCGCGGGGGGGGACAGATACGCAGTATTTT.

The V and J genes are TRBV6-1 and TRBJ2-5, with D possibly TRBD1 on 5 matching bases. The V gene lost 2 bases and the J gene lost 5 bases, with 15 bases spanning the gap. This CDR3 comprises 15 residues. Germline CDR1 is MNHNS and CDR2 is SASEGT. CDR3 loop: CASSERFRVRETQYF. The CDR3 DNA follows: TGTGCCAGCAGTGAACGTTTCAGGGTCCGGGAGACCCAGTACTTC.

This sequence joins TRBV6-4 and TRBJ2-1, with D possibly being TRBD1 (5 bases). V was trimmed by 6 bases and J by 0 bases, leaving 24 bases between them. The CDR3 extends over 19 amino acids. The germline V gene encodes CDR1 MRHNA and CDR2 SNTAGT. CDR3: CASSATPIRVTGSYNEQFF. DNA of the CDR3: TGTGCCAGCAGCGCCACTCCGATCAGGGTGACCGGCTCCTACAATGAGCAGTTCTTC.